The clone carrying this T cell receptor (beta chain) was counted between two and nine times. Its target is not known. In each case, RNA was isolated and then reverse transcribed into cDNA as the sequencing template. Assay used: immunoSEQ multiplex PCR; TCRdb lists only in-frame clones, some missing. Among 100,000 to 150,000 clones listed, 35% to 40% were seen once. This sample is drawn from a study of CD8+ T cells in alopecia areata. Whole-study context: The drug, oral tofacitinib, was given to treated patients at 5 to 10 mg twice daily.

The CDR3 is 14 residues long. CDR1 and CDR2 from the germline V gene are MDHEN and SYDVKM. V trimming: 3 bases; J trimming: 7 bases; junction bases outside the gene matches: 5. Regarding the study as a whole: Sharing of TCRs across patients appeared less clear than in mice, possibly for HLA-related reasons.

The chain employs TRBV28 and TRBJ2-2, with TRBD1 identical over 7 bases. This receptor was taken from a human donor with alopecia areata. The sample comprised CD4+ T cells sorted from blood. The CDR3 nucleotides read TGTGCCAGCAGTTTCCTAGGGGGCGGCGGGGAGCTGTTTTTT. It encodes CASSFLGGGGELFF.